These 8 T cell receptor beta chains came from one sample sequenced in a study of CD8 T cells in ankylosing spondylitis. Study results and caveats: Seemingly distinctive of ankylosing spondylitis blood was a TCR beta motif formed by eight highly homologous variants.

Using its own MiXCR run on the 5' RACE reads, TCRdb lists one record per CDR3 protein. This table holds 700,000 or so distinct CDR3 sequences, roughly 20% found once. For these TCRs, the target antigens are not known. Sequencing input: blood, either unsorted or a sorted T cell fraction (not recorded which). Every receptor here comes from a male donor with ankylosing spondylitis.

V gene TRBV3-1 combines with J gene TRBJ2-1; D not resolved. The CDR3 has 13 residues. CDR1 LGHDT and CDR2 YNNKEL come from the germline V gene (reference sequence). The V gene lost 0 bases and the J gene lost 12 bases, with 12 bases spanning the gap. The CDR3 sequence is CASSQDLERMQFF. Written as DNA, the CDR3 is TGTGCCAGCAGCCAAGATCTTGAGAGGATGCAGTTCTTC.

The V gene is TRBV4-2, the J gene TRBJ1-6; 7 bases fit TRBD1. Germline V gene lookup returns CDR1 LGHNA and CDR2 YNFKEQ. The CDR3 consists of 16 residues. Germline trimming cut 0 bases from V and 5 bases from J; bases unmatched to any gene: 4. The CDR3 here is CASSQDYGQDNSPLHF. The CDR3 nucleotides are TGTGCCAGCAGCCAAGATTATGGACAGGATAATTCACCCCTCCACTTT.

The chain has TRBV3-1 and TRBJ1-5, with TRBD1 as a possible D gene (5 bases). The CDR3 contains 15 residues. With 1 base removed from V and 7 bases from J, the gap between germline ends came to 14 bases. CDR1 LGHDT and CDR2 YNNKEL come from the germline V gene (reference sequence). CDR3 DNA: TGTGCCAGCAGCCAAGGAGTTGCGGGGCAGCAGCCCCAGCATTTT. This encodes CASSQGVAGQQPQHF.

This clonotype has more than one count but fewer than ten. This sequence joins TRBV5-1 and TRBJ2-1; 11 nucleotides align to TRBD2. Germline-derived CDR1 and CDR2 are SGHRS and YFSETQ. V lost 0 bases and J lost 10; bases outside the gene matches: 3. The length of the CDR3 is 14 residues. CDR3 DNA: TGCGCCAGCAGCTTGGAGGTAGCGGGGGGGGAGCAGTTCTTC. Translation: CASSLEVAGGEQFF. Using reference TRBV5-1 and TRBJ2-1 for the parts outside the CDR3, the full variable domain is KAGVTQTPRYLIKTRGQQVTLSCSPISGHRSVSWYQQTPGQGLQFLFEYFSETQRNKGNFPGRFSGRQFSNSRSEMNVSTLELGDSALYLCASSLEVAGGEQFFGPGTRLTVL.

The chain recombines TRBV5-6 with TRBJ2-7; 14 nucleotides match TRBD2. J was trimmed by 3 bases and V by 0 bases; bases with no gene match: 5. Germline-derived CDR1 and CDR2 are SGHDT and YYEEEE. This CDR3 contains 17 residues. The CDR3 nucleotides are TGTGCCAGCAGCTTGGGGGGACTAGCGGGGGCAGACTACGAGCAGTACTTC. It encodes CASSLGGLAGADYEQYF.

The rearrangement uses TRBV5-1 and TRBJ1-4; D is perhaps TRBD1 (6 bases). This CDR3 has 16 residues. Trimming pared 0 bases from V and 0 bases from J, leaving 9 bases between. Looked up from germline, CDR1 is SGHRS and CDR2 is YFSETQ. CDR3 sequence reads: CASSLGHRATNEKLFF. CDR3 DNA: TGCGCCAGCAGCTTGGGTCACAGGGCAACTAATGAAAAACTGTTTTTT.

This rearrangement joins TRBV20-1 to TRBJ2-5, with 12 bases fitting TRBD2. Germline-derived CDR1 and CDR2 are DFQATT and SNEGSKA (reference sequence). The trim removed 5 bases at V and 2 bases at J, leaving 3 bases unmatched. CDR3 length: 14 residues. Here the CDR3 reads CSAPGLAGQETQYF. As DNA, the CDR3 is TGCAGTGCTCCAGGACTAGCGGGGCAAGAGACCCAGTACTTC.

This clonotype has a handful of counts. The V call is TRBV30, the J call TRBJ1-1, with D unresolved. Germline V gene sequence: CDR1 GTSNPN, CDR2 SVGIG (reference sequence). Trimming took off 4 bases at V and 1 base at J, with 10 bases between the two ends. The CDR3 is 13 amino acids. The CDR3 sequence: CAWNRESNTEAFF. As DNA, the CDR3 is TGTGCCTGGAATCGGGAATCGAACACTGAAGCTTTCTTT.